This T cell receptor beta chain was captured by sequencing in a study of control samples from healthy donors and cancer patients. Measured with immunoSEQ multiplex PCR; TCRdb has only the in-frame clones, and not every one. This sample has 110,000 to 150,000 clones, with around 94% found just once. V shed 4 bases, J shed 1 base, and the junction held 5 bases outside the gene matches. The CDR3 is 15 residues long. Germline CDR1 is SGHRS and CDR2 is YFSETQ. The chain uses TRBV5-1 and TRBJ2-5; TRBD2 aligns across 9 bases. The sample was PBMCs. This clonotype originated in a man between 60 and 75 years old with colorectal cancer. CDR3 nucleotides: TGCGCCAGCAGCCCTAGCGGGGCCCTCCAAGAGACCCAGTACTTC. Its protein product is CASSPSGALQETQYF.